These 12 T cell receptor beta chains were all obtained from the same sample, sequenced in a study of blood T cell repertoires in COVID-19. Data came from immunoSEQ multiplex PCR; TCRdb stores just in-frame clones and leaves some out. Here the sample spans some 76,000 clones, about nine tenths being singletons. The sample was peripheral blood. Source of these receptors: a woman in her late teens or twenties with acute or convalescent COVID-19.

The rearrangement uses TRBV28 and TRBJ1-5; weak D call: TRBD1 (5 bases). CDR3 size: 19 residues. CDR1 MDHEN and CDR2 SYDVKM come from the germline V gene. V was shortened by 6 bases and J by 0 bases, with 24 bases between the two germline ends. The CDR3 loop is CASSLRSGNEIYSNQPQHF. CDR3 coding DNA: TGTGCCAGCAGCCTTAGGTCAGGGAACGAAATTTATAGCAATCAGCCCCAGCATTTT.

This clone came up a few times. The chain employs TRBV3-1 (or the pseudogene TRBV3-2) and TRBJ1-1; TRBD1 might be the D (6 bases). V was shortened by 8 bases and J by 4 bases, with 14 bases between the two germline ends. The CDR3 has 13 amino acids. CDR1 is LGHDT and CDR2 is YNNKEL in the germline V gene (reference sequence). CDR3 residues: CASQARGATEAFF. The CDR3 DNA reads TGTGCCAGCCAGGCCCGGGGGGCCACTGAAGCTTTCTTT.

This clone was detected only a few times. V and J are TRBV18 and TRBJ2-5; D is undetermined. The CDR3 totals 13 residues. The V gene's germline CDR1 is KGHSH and CDR2 LQKENI. Trimming pared 2 bases from V and 3 bases from J, leaving 7 bases between. CDR3 in DNA: TGTGCCAGCTCACCAAACAACAAAGAGACCCAGTACTTC. It codes for CASSPNNKETQYF. The full variable domain, completed using reference TRBV18 and TRBJ2-5, is NAGVMQNPRHLVRRRGQEARLRCSPMKGHSHVYWYRQLPEEGLKFMVYLQKENIIDESGMPKERFSAEFPKEGPSILRIQQVVRGDSAAYFCASSPNNKETQYFGPGTRLLVL.

A single count supports this clone. This chain uses TRBV14 with TRBJ2-2; 9 nucleotides match TRBD2. The CDR3 sequence is 16 residues long. The germline V gene has CDR1 SGHDN and CDR2 FVKESK. Germline trimming cut 0 bases from V and 6 bases from J; bases unmatched to any gene: 5. The CDR3 here is CASSQDLRGGAGELFF. The CDR3 DNA reads as TGTGCCAGCAGCCAAGATCTCCGCGGGGGGGCCGGGGAGCTGTTTTTT.

About this clone itself: This CDR3 is also generated by other DNA sequences in the sample. The V call is TRBV18, the J call TRBJ1-5; D is undetermined. Looked up from germline, CDR1 is KGHSH and CDR2 is LQKENI. The CDR3 is 13 residues long. Trimming removed 5 bases from V and 4 bases from J, with 9 bases in between. The CDR3 protein is CASSKERNQPQHF. CDR3 bases: TGTGCCAGCTCAAAGGAGAGAAATCAGCCCCAGCATTTT.

This clone was seen once. The DNA of the CDR3 is TGTGCCAGCAGCCCCCGGACAGTAATGAACACTGAAGCTTTCTTT. Protein: CASSPRTVMNTEAFF. This chain links TRBV7-2 with TRBJ1-1; maybe TRBD1 (6 bases). The CDR3 contains 15 residues. The V end lost 5 bases, the J end lost 0 bases, and 13 bases lay between the germline ends. CDR1 SGHTA and CDR2 FQGNSA come from the germline V gene.

The chain has TRBV7-2 and TRBJ2-7; tentative D call: TRBD1 (5 bases). This CDR3 has 14 residues. Germline assignment: CDR1 SGHTA and CDR2 FQGNSA. V was pared by 1 base and J by 1 base, with 8 bases between. The CDR3: CASSLEGSSYEQYF. The CDR3 region has the DNA TGTGCCAGCAGCTTAGAGGGGTCATCCTACGAGCAGTACTTC.

The genes are TRBV6-5 and TRBJ1-5, with D uncertain. The CDR3 contains 15 residues. With 5 bases removed from V and 3 bases from J, the gap between germline ends came to 14 bases. Germline V CDR1 and CDR2: MNHEY, SVGAGI. CDR3 bases: TGTGCCAGCAGTCCCCCCGGGAATACCAATCAGCCCCAGCATTTT. Translated, it gives CASSPPGNTNQPQHF.

The gene calls are TRBV5-4 and TRBJ1-4, with D perhaps TRBD1 (6 bases). Trimming pared 2 bases from V and 7 bases from J, leaving 9 bases between. The CDR3 loop spans 13 amino acids. Germline-derived CDR1 and CDR2 are SGHNT and YYREEE (reference sequence). Here the CDR3 reads CASSLSRGEKLFF. The CDR3 DNA reads TGTGCCAGCAGCTTAAGCAGGGGTGAAAAACTGTTTTTT.

The genes are TRBV6-2 or TRBV6-3 and TRBJ2-1, with TRBD2 matching 11 bases. The V and J ends lost 4 bases and 4 bases, in that order; junction bases with no gene match: 3. Germline CDR1 is MNHEY and CDR2 is SVGEGT. This CDR3 spans 15 amino acids. CDR3 sequence reads: CASSLGLAVYNEQFF. The CDR3 DNA is TGTGCCAGCAGTTTGGGACTAGCGGTGTACAATGAGCAGTTCTTC.

The chain combines TRBV11-2 with TRBJ1-2, with D unresolved. The CDR3 runs to 15 residues. V lost 1 base and J 4 bases, leaving 13 bases between the germline ends. Looked up from germline, CDR1 is SGHAT and CDR2 is FQNNGV. CDR3 protein: CASSLGGGLSYGYTF. Written as DNA, the CDR3 is TGTGCCAGCAGCTTAGGTGGAGGGCTCTCCTATGGCTACACCTTC.

The V and J genes are TRBV19 and TRBJ1-6, with TRBD1 matching 7 bases. V lost 9 bases, J lost 9 bases, and 14 bases stayed unmatched. The germline V gene has CDR1 LNHDA and CDR2 SQIVND (reference sequence). CDR3 length: 15 amino acids. CDR3 loop: CASRYRDSVISPLHF. The CDR3 bases are TGTGCCAGCAGGTACCGGGACAGTGTTATTTCACCCCTCCACTTT.